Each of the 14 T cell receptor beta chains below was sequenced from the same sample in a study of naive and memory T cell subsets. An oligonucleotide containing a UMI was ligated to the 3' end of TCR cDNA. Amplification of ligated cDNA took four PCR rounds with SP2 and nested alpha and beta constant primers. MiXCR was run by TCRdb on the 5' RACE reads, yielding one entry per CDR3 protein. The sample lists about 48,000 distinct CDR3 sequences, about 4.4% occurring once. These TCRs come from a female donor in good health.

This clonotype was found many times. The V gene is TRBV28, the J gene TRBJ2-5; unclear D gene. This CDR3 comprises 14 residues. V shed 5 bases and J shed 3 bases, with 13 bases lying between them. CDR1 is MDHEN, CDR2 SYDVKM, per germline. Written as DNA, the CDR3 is TGTGCCAGCAGTCTAACACCGAACAAAGAGACCCAGTACTTC. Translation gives CASSLTPNKETQYF.

The CDR3 loop is CASTETGGGNYGYTF. CDR3 nucleotide sequence: TGTGCCAGCACCGAAACAGGGGGCGGCAACTATGGCTACACCTTC. V usage is TRBV28 and J usage is TRBJ1-2, with 9 bases fitting TRBD1. Germline CDR1 reads MDHEN; CDR2 reads SYDVKM. This CDR3 is built from 15 residues. The junction had 8 bases not matched to a gene; V was cut back by 7 bases and J by 2 bases.

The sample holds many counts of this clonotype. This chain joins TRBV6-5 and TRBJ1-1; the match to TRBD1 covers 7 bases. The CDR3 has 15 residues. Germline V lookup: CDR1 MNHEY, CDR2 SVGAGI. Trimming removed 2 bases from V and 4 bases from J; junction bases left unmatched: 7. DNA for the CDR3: TGTGCCAGCAGTTACGGGTTGCCAGGGGGCACTGAAGCTTTCTTT. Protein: CASSYGLPGGTEAFF.

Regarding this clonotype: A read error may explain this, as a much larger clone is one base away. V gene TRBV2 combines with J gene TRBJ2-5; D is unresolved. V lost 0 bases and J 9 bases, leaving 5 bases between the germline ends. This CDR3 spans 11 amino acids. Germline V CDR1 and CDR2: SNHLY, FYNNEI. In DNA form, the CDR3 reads TGTGCCAGCAGTGAAGCCTGTGCCCAGTACTTC. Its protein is CASSEACAQYF.

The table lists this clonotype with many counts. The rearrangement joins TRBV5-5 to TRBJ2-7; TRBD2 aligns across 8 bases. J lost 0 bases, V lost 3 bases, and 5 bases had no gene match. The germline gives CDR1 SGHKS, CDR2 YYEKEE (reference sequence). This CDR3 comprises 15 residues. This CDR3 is CASSSWTSYSYEQYF. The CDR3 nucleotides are TGTGCCAGCAGCTCCTGGACTAGCTACTCCTACGAGCAGTACTTC.

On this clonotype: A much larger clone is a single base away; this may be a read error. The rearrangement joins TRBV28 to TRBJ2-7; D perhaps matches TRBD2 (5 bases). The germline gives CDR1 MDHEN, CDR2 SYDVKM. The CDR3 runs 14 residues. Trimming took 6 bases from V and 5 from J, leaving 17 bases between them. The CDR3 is CASRHNTRCHEQYF. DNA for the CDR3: TGTGCCAGCAGACACAATACTAGGTGCCACGAGCAGTACTTC.

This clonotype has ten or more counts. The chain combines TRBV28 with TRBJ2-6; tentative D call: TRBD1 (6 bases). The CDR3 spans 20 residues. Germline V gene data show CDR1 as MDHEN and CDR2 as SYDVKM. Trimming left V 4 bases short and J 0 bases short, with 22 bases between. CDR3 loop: CASSSPTRTVSDSGANVLTF. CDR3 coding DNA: TGTGCCAGCAGTTCCCCTACTAGGACAGTCTCTGACTCTGGGGCCAACGTCCTGACTTTC. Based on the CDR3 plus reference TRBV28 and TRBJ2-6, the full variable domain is DVKVTQSSRYLVKRTGEKVFLECVQDMDHENMFWYRQDPGLGLRLIYFSYDVKMKEKGDIPEGYSVSREKKERFSLILESASTNQTSMYLCASSSPTRTVSDSGANVLTFGAGSRLTVL.

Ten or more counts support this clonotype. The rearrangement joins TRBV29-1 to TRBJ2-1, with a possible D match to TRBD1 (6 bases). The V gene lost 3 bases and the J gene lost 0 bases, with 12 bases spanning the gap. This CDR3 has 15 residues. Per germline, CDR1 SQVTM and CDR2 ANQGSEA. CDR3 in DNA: TGCAGCGTTGAGCTAGGACAGTACTCCTACAATGAGCAGTTCTTC. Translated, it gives CSVELGQYSYNEQFF.

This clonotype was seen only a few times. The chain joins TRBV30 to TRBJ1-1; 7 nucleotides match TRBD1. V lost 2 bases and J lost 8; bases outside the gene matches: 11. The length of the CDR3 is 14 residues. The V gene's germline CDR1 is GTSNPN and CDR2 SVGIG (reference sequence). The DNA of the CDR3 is TGTGCCTGGAGTATCATCAGGGGGGGATTGGAAGCTTTCTTT. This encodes CAWSIIRGGLEAFF.

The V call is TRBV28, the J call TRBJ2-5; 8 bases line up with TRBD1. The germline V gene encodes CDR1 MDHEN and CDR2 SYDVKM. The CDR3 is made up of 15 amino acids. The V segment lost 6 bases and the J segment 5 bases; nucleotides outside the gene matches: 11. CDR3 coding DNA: TGTGCCAGCAGCCCTCGACAGGGGTTTGGGGAGACCCAGTACTTC. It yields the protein CASSPRQGFGETQYF. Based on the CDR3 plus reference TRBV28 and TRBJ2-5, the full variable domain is DVKVTQSSRYLVKRTGEKVFLECVQDMDHENMFWYRQDPGLGLRLIYFSYDVKMKEKGDIPEGYSVSREKKERFSLILESASTNQTSMYLCASSPRQGFGETQYFGPGTRLLVL.

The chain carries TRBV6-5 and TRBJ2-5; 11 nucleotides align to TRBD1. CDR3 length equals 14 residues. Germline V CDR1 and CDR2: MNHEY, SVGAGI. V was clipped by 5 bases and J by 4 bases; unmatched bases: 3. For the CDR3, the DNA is TGTGCCAGCAGTCGGACAGGGGGCGTAGAGACCCAGTACTTC. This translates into CASSRTGGVETQYF.

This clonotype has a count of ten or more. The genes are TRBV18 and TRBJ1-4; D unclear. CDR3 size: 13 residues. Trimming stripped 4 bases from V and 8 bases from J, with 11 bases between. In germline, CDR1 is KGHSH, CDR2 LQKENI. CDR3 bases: TGTGCCAGCTCACTTGATCGGACGGAAAAACTGTTTTTT. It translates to CASSLDRTEKLFF.

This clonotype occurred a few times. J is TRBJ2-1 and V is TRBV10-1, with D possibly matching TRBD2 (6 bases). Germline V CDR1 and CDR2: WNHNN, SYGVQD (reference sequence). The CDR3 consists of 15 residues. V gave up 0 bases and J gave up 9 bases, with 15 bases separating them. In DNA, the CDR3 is TGCGCCAGCAGTGAGTCCCGGACCTTCGGGGGTGAGCAGTTCTTC. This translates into CASSESRTFGGEQFF.

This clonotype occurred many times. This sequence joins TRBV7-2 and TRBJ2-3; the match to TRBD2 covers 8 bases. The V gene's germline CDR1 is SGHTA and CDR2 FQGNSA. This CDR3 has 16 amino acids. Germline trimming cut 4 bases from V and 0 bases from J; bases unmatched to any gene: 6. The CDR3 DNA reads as TGTGCCAGCAGCTCCACTAGCGGATTCAGCACAGATACGCAGTATTTT. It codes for CASSSTSGFSTDTQYF.